Listed here are 24 T cell receptor beta chains from one sample, sequenced in a study of T-cell reconstitution after alpha-beta-depleted transplantation in children. Unique molecular identifiers tagged the TCRbeta library. TCRdb reprocessed the PCR reads with MiXCR, giving one entry per CDR3 protein. The sample lists 200,000 to 250,000 distinct CDR3 sequences; around 9.9% were seen once. This specimen consisted of PBMCs, obtained before TCRalphabeta/CD19-depleted stem cell transplant. The receptors shown here come from a child less than two years old with acute myeloid leukemia, due to receive a stem cell transplant.

The chain recombines TRBV12-3 or TRBV12-4 with TRBJ2-5; 8 bases agree with TRBD2. The ends lost 2 bases at V and 7 bases at J; junction bases unmatched: 3. The CDR3 is 13 amino acids. The CDR3 protein is CASSLTAGGTQYF. DNA for the CDR3: TGTGCCAGCAGTTTAACCGCGGGGGGGACCCAGTACTTC.

This clonotype was detected many times. J is TRBJ2-1 and V is TRBV7-8; TRBD1 matches 12 bases. This CDR3 is built from 16 residues. In germline, CDR1 is SGHVS, CDR2 FQNEAQ. Trimming removed 3 bases from V and 5 bases from J; junction bases left unmatched: 5. The CDR3 region is CASSFPGQGADNEQFF. The DNA for the CDR3 is TGTGCCAGCAGCTTTCCGGGACAGGGGGCTGACAATGAGCAGTTCTTC.

This clonotype was seen many times. This chain joins TRBV7-8 and TRBJ2-7, with 8 bases fitting TRBD2. The CDR3 is 15 residues long. Per germline, CDR1 SGHVS and CDR2 FQNEAQ. V dropped 5 bases and J dropped 5; count of bases not matched to a gene: 11. CDR3 region: CASSHRPRTSHEQYF. The DNA of the CDR3 is TGTGCCAGCAGCCATCGGCCTAGGACTAGCCACGAGCAGTACTTC. Filled out from reference TRBV7-8 and TRBJ2-7, the complete variable domain reads GAGVSQSPRYKVAKRGQDVALRCDPISGHVSLFWYQQALGQGPEFLTYFQNEAQLDKSGLPSDRFFAERPEGSVSTLKIQRTQQEDSAVYLCASSHRPRTSHEQYFGPGTRLTVT.

This clonotype was found a few times. CDR3 region: CATSPGTSGRKGNEQFF. CDR3 DNA: TGTGCCACCAGCCCCGGGACTAGCGGGAGAAAGGGCAATGAGCAGTTCTTC. This chain joins TRBV24-1 and TRBJ2-1, with 14 bases aligning to TRBD2. V gave up 7 bases and J gave up 6 bases; unmatched junction bases: 10. Germline loops: CDR1 KGHDR, CDR2 SFDVKD. CDR3 length: 17 amino acids.

The sample holds many counts of this clonotype. This chain joins TRBV7-8 and TRBJ2-4, with 7 nucleotides matching TRBD2. The trim removed 5 bases at V and 0 bases at J, leaving 4 bases unmatched. The CDR3 loop spans 15 amino acids. Germline V lookup: CDR1 SGHVS, CDR2 FQNEAQ. CDR3 in DNA: TGTGCCAGCAGCCGGGGGGACCTAGCCAAAAACATTCAGTACTTC. It codes for CASSRGDLAKNIQYF.

In its sample, this clonotype was seen many times. This rearrangement joins TRBV7-9 to TRBJ2-1, with D possibly TRBD1 on 6 matching bases. The CDR3 sequence is 14 residues long. Germline V gene data show CDR1 as SEHNR and CDR2 as FQNEAQ (reference sequence). V lost 2 bases and J 11 bases, leaving 16 bases between the germline ends. This CDR3 is CASSLSFQGNQQFF. CDR3 DNA sequence: TGTGCCAGCAGCTTATCTTTCCAGGGGAATCAGCAGTTCTTC.

At least ten counts were recorded for this clonotype. The chain carries TRBV7-8 and TRBJ2-5; 12 bases fit TRBD2. V dropped 5 bases and J dropped 1; count of bases not matched to a gene: 8. Germline V gene sequence: CDR1 SGHVS, CDR2 FQNEAQ. The CDR3 is 17 residues long. This CDR3 is CASSLRLAGATQETQYF. CDR3 sequence (DNA): TGTGCCAGCAGCCTACGACTAGCGGGGGCGACCCAAGAGACCCAGTACTTC.

Regarding this clonotype: A read error may explain this, as a much larger clone is one base away. The chain joins TRBV20-1 to TRBJ2-1; D is undetermined. Germline V gene data show CDR1 as DFQATT and CDR2 as SNEGSKA (reference sequence). Trimming took off 3 bases at V and 10 bases at J, with 13 bases between the two ends. The CDR3 is 12 amino acids. The CDR3: CSASGWAWEQFF. CDR3 DNA: TGCAGTGCTAGCGGGTGGGCCTGGGAGCAGTTCTTC.

This clonotype has a count of ten or more. The chain is built from TRBV28 and TRBJ2-7; no definite D call. The CDR3 has 11 residues. CDR1 MDHEN and CDR2 SYDVKM come from the germline V gene. V was shortened by 7 bases and J by 3 bases, with 7 bases between the two germline ends. The CDR3 coding sequence is TGTGCCAGCACAGGATACTACGAGCAGTACTTC. Translated, it gives CASTGYYEQYF.

This clonotype was seen many times. This rearrangement joins TRBV14 to TRBJ2-7, with D uncertain. This CDR3 has 13 amino acids. V gave up 2 bases and J gave up 0 bases, with 5 bases separating them. The V gene's germline CDR1 is SGHDN and CDR2 FVKESK. CDR3 in amino acids: CASSQFASYEQYF. In DNA form, the CDR3 reads TGTGCCAGCAGCCAATTCGCCTCCTACGAGCAGTACTTC.

The sample holds many counts of this clonotype. The V and J genes are TRBV29-1 and TRBJ1-2; 7 bases fit TRBD1. The CDR3 is made up of 14 amino acids. Germline V gives CDR1 SQVTM, CDR2 ANQGSEA. Trimming took 5 bases from V and 2 from J; bases not matched to a gene: 8. The CDR3 nucleotides read TGCAGCGTTACCAAGGGAGGGGGCAACTATGGCTACACCTTC. Encoded protein: CSVTKGGGNYGYTF.

This clonotype was found many times. The J gene is TRBJ1-1, the V gene TRBV30, with D tentatively TRBD1 (5 bases). The length of the CDR3 is 13 residues. In germline, CDR1 is GTSNPN, CDR2 SVGIG (reference sequence). Trimming shortened V by 8 bases and J by 0 bases, and 13 bases separated the two germline ends. The DNA of the CDR3 is TGTGCCCGAAACAGGCCCCTGAACACTGAAGCTTTCTTT. It codes for CARNRPLNTEAFF.

In its sample, this clonotype was seen many times. The chain employs TRBV20-1 and TRBJ2-1, with TRBD2 matching 8 bases. The CDR3 consists of 12 residues. V gave up 8 bases and J gave up 7 bases; unmatched junction bases: 7. The germline gives CDR1 DFQATT, CDR2 SNEGSKA (reference sequence). In DNA, the CDR3 is TGCAGTTGTACGGGAGGGCGTAATGAGCAGTTCTTC. As protein: CSCTGGRNEQFF.

On this clonotype: Given a much more abundant clone one base away, this may be a read error. The chain uses TRBV18 and TRBJ2-1; D is undetermined. The germline V gene has CDR1 KGHSH and CDR2 LQKENI. The V end lost 3 bases, the J end lost 6 bases, and 12 bases lay between the germline ends. This CDR3 has 14 amino acids. CDR3 loop: CASSPATTCNEQFF. The CDR3 coding sequence is TGTGCCAGCTCACCCGCTACGACTTGCAATGAGCAGTTCTTC.

This clonotype was seen repeatedly, ten times or more. The V call is TRBV29-1, the J call TRBJ2-7, with 11 bases lining up with TRBD1. Germline V gives CDR1 SQVTM, CDR2 ANQGSEA. The CDR3 is 12 amino acids. Trimming at V came to 7 bases and at J to 6 bases, leaving 5 bases not matched to a gene. The chain's CDR3 is CSAGQGASEQYF. CDR3 in DNA: TGCAGCGCTGGACAGGGGGCAAGCGAGCAGTACTTC.

In its sample, this clonotype was seen many times. The J gene is TRBJ2-1, the V gene TRBV28, with 8 nucleotides matching TRBD2. The ends lost 5 bases at V and 3 bases at J; junction bases unmatched: 6. Germline CDR1 and CDR2: MDHEN and SYDVKM. The CDR3 loop spans 15 amino acids. CDR3 DNA sequence: TGTGCCAGCAGTCCCGGGACTAGGGGCTACAATGAGCAGTTCTTC. Translated, it gives CASSPGTRGYNEQFF.

This clonotype occurred many times. This chain connects TRBV19 to TRBJ2-5; 8 bases are a match to TRBD2. Trimming removed 4 bases from V and 5 bases from J; junction bases left unmatched: 9. CDR1 is LNHDA and CDR2 is SQIVND in the germline V gene (reference sequence). This CDR3 is built from 15 residues. The CDR3 nucleotides read TGTGCCAGTAGTACGACCGGGACTAGGGGGGAGACCCAGTACTTC. Protein: CASSTTGTRGETQYF.

This clonotype was recorded at least ten times. V and J are TRBV4-1 and TRBJ2-1; 7 positions match TRBD2. Germline V lookup: CDR1 MGHRA, CDR2 YSYEKL. With V trimmed by 4 bases and J by 4 bases, 7 bases remained unmatched. The CDR3 covers 15 residues. The CDR3 reads CASSPEERGYNEQFF. The CDR3 nucleotides read TGCGCCAGCAGCCCTGAAGAGCGGGGTTACAATGAGCAGTTCTTC.

This clonotype was counted only a few times. The V and J genes are TRBV18 and TRBJ1-1; no firm D call. The CDR3 runs 13 residues. V was clipped by 3 bases and J by 1 base, with 6 bases between them. CDR1 KGHSH and CDR2 LQKENI come from the germline V gene. The CDR3 is CASSPRQNTEAFF. The CDR3 DNA reads TGTGCCAGCTCACCCCGACAGAACACTGAAGCTTTCTTT.

This clonotype has ten or more counts. The chain links TRBV5-1 to TRBJ2-7; TRBD1 matches at 9 bases. Losses at the gene ends were 0 bases for V and 6 bases for J; bases not matched to a gene: 4. Germline V gene sequence: CDR1 SGHRS, CDR2 YFSETQ. The CDR3 runs 14 residues. CDR3 in DNA: TGCGCCAGCAGCTTGGGACAGGGGGGTAGCGAGCAGTACTTC. Translation: CASSLGQGGSEQYF. Using reference TRBV5-1 and TRBJ2-7 for the parts outside the CDR3, the full variable domain is KAGVTQTPRYLIKTRGQQVTLSCSPISGHRSVSWYQQTPGQGLQFLFEYFSETQRNKGNFPGRFSGRQFSNSRSEMNVSTLELGDSALYLCASSLGQGGSEQYFGPGTRLTVT.

There are many counts of this clonotype. V and J are TRBV11-2 and TRBJ2-1; 9 bases fit TRBD1. The V and J ends lost 0 bases and 7 bases, in that order; junction bases with no gene match: 7. The germline CDR1 and CDR2 sequences are SGHAT and FQNNGV. CDR3 length: 16 residues. The CDR3 loop reads CASSLEGQGAVNEQFF. The CDR3 DNA sequence: TGTGCCAGCAGCTTAGAGGGACAGGGTGCGGTTAATGAGCAGTTCTTC.

This clonotype was observed many times. This chain links TRBV20-1 with TRBJ2-1; TRBD2 is a possible D gene (6 bases). V dropped 3 bases and J dropped 5 bases, with 11 bases sitting between them. CDR3 length: 13 residues. Germline lookup yields CDR1 DFQATT and CDR2 SNEGSKA (reference sequence). This CDR3 reads CSARGTSHNEQFF. CDR3 bases: TGCAGTGCTAGGGGCACTAGCCACAATGAGCAGTTCTTC.

V is TRBV10-1 and J is TRBJ2-1; TRBD2 aligns across 10 bases. The CDR3 is made up of 18 amino acids. Germline CDR1 reads WNHNN; CDR2 reads SYGVQD (reference sequence). V dropped 0 bases and J dropped 8; count of bases not matched to a gene: 13. CDR3 sequence: CASSESVRGAGGMDEQFF. Here the CDR3 DNA reads TGCGCCAGCAGTGAGTCGGTCCGGGGAGCGGGAGGGATGGATGAGCAGTTCTTC.

This clonotype was seen many times. The gene calls are TRBV10-1 and TRBJ1-2; 7 bases agree with TRBD1. The CDR3 runs to 13 residues. With V trimmed by 6 bases and J by 1 base, 2 bases remained unmatched. Germline V gene data show CDR1 as WNHNN and CDR2 as SYGVQD (reference sequence). The chain's CDR3 is CASSTGVNYGYTF. The DNA of the CDR3 is TGCGCCAGCAGCACAGGGGTTAACTATGGCTACACCTTC.